This TCR beta chain was sequenced for a study of blood T cell repertoires in COVID-19. Across the whole study: T cells, B-cell-depleted T cells, or PBMCs provided the cDNA or gDNA that served as material.

Germline V gene sequence: CDR1 LNHDA, CDR2 SQIVND (reference sequence). The ends were cut back, 6 bases at V and 4 bases at J, with 21 bases in the middle. CDR3 length: 16 residues. Using immunoSEQ multiplex PCR, the repertoire was profiled, and TCRdb retains in-frame clones only, with some absent. The sample lists around 200,000 clones, 84% occurring once. The clonotype comes from a human donor with acute or convalescent COVID-19. The donor label of this sample is uncertain. V gene TRBV19 combines with J gene TRBJ1-2; perhaps TRBD1 as D (6 bases). The sample consisted of peripheral blood. DNA of the CDR3: TGTGCCAGTAGCGTATATTCACCGACAGGAACCTATGGCTACACCTTC. Protein: CASSVYSPTGTYGYTF.